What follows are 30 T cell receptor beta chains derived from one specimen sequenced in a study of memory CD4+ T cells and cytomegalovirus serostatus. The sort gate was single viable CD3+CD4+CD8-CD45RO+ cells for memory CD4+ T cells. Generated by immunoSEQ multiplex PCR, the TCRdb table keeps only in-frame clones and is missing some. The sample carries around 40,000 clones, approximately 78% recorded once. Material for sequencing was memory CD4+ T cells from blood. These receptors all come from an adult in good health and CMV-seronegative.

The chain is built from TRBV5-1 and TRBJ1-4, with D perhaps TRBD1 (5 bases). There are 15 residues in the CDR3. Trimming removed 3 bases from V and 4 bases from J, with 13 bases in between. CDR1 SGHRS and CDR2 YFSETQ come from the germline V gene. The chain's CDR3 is CASSWQGSGNEKLFF. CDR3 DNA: TGCGCCAGCAGCTGGCAGGGATCGGGTAATGAAAAACTGTTTTTT.

The CDR3 sequence: CASSLTWQGWYEQYF. The CDR3 DNA reads TGTGCCAGCAGCTTAACGTGGCAGGGGTGGTACGAGCAGTACTTC. The rearrangement links TRBV7-2 to TRBJ2-7; TRBD1 is a possible D gene (6 bases). The CDR3 extends over 15 amino acids. V was pared by 2 bases and J by 4 bases, with 15 bases between. Germline CDR1 SGHTA, CDR2 FQGNSA. Combining the CDR3 with reference TRBV7-2 and TRBJ2-7 gives the whole variable domain GAGVSQSPSNKVTEKGKDVELRCDPISGHTALYWYRQSLGQGLEFLIYFQGNSAPDKSGLPSDRFSAERTGGSVSTLTIQRTQQEDSAVYLCASSLTWQGWYEQYFGPGTRLTVT.

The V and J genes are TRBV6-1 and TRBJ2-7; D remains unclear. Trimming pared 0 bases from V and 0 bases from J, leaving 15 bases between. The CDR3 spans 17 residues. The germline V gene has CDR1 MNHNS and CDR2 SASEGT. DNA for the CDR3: TGTGCCAGCAGTGAAGCCGAGGAAGGAACCTTCTCCTACGAGCAGTACTTC. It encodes CASSEAEEGTFSYEQYF.

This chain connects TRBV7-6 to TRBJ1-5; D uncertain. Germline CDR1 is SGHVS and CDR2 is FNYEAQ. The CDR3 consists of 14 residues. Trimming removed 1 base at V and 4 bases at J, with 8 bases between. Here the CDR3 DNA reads TGTGCCAGCAGCTTAGGGGGAGGGAATCAGCCCCAGCATTTT. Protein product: CASSLGGGNQPQHF.

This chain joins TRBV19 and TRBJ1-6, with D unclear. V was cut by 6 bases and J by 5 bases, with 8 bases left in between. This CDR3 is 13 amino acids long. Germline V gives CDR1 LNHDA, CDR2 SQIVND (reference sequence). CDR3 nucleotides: TGTGCCAGTAGCATCTACGATAATTCACCCCTCCACTTT. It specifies CASSIYDNSPLHF.

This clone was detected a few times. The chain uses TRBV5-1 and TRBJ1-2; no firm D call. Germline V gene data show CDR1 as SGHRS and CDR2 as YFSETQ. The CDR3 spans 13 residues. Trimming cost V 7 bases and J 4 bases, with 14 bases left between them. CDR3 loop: CASRIDESYGYTF. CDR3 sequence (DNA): TGCGCCAGCCGGATCGATGAGTCCTATGGCTACACCTTC.

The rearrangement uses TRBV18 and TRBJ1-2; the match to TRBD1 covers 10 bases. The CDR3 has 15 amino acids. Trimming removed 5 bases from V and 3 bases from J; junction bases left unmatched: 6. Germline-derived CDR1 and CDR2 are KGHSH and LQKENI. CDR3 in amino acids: CASSKTGGEDYGYTF. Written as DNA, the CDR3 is TGTGCCAGCTCAAAGACAGGGGGCGAGGACTATGGCTACACCTTC.

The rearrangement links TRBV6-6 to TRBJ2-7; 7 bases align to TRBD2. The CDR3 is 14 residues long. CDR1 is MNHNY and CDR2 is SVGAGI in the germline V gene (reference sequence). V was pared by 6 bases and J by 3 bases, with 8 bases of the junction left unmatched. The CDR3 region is CASRGRDYNYEQYF. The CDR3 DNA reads TGTGCCAGCAGGGGAAGGGACTATAACTACGAGCAGTACTTC.

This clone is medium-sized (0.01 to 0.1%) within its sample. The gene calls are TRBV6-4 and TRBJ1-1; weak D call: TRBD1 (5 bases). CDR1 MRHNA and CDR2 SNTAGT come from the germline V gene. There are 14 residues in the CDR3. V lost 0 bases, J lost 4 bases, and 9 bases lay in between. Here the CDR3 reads CASSDSSRATEAFF. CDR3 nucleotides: TGTGCCAGCAGTGACTCATCCAGGGCCACTGAAGCTTTCTTT.

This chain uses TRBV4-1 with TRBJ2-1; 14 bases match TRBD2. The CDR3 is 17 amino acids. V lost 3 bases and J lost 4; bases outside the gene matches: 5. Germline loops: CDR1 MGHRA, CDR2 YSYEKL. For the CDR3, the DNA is TGCGCCAGCAGCCAGGGCGGACTAGCGGGGGGTTACAATGAGCAGTTCTTC. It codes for CASSQGGLAGGYNEQFF.

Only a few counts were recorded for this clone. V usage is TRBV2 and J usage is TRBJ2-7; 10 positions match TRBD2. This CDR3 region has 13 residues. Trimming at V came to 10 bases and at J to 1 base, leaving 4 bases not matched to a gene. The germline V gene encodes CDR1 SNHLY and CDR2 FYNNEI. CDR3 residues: CAISGGASYEQYF. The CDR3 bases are TGTGCCATAAGCGGGGGGGCTTCCTACGAGCAGTACTTC.

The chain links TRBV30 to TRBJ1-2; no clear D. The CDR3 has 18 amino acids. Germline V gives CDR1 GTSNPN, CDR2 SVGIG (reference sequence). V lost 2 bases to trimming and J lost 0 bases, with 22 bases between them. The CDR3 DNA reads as TGTGCCTGGAGTTCTGCTCCGCGAGGTGGAATAGCTAACTATGGCTACACCTTC. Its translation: CAWSSAPRGGIANYGYTF.

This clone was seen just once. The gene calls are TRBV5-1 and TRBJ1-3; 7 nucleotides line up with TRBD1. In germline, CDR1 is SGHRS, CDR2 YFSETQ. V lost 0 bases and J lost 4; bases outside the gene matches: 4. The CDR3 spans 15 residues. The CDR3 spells CASSLAGTVGNTIYF. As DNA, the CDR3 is TGCGCCAGCAGCTTGGCCGGGACAGTCGGAAACACCATATATTTT. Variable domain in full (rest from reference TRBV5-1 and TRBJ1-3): KAGVTQTPRYLIKTRGQQVTLSCSPISGHRSVSWYQQTPGQGLQFLFEYFSETQRNKGNFPGRFSGRQFSNSRSEMNVSTLELGDSALYLCASSLAGTVGNTIYFGEGSWLTVV.

CDR3 in amino acids: CASSQDRGNSPLHF. CDR3 nucleotides: TGCGCCAGCAGTCAAGACAGGGGGAATTCACCCCTCCACTTT. V usage is TRBV5-1 and J usage is TRBJ1-6; TRBD1 matches at 9 bases. With V trimmed by 5 bases and J by 7 bases, 4 bases remained unmatched. Germline V gene data show CDR1 as SGHRS and CDR2 as YFSETQ. The CDR3 is 14 amino acids.

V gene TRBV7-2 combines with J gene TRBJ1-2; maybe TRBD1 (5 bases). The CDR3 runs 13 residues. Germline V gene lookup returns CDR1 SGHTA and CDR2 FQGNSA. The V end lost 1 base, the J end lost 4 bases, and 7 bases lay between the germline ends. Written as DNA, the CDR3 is TGTGCCAGCAGCTTAGAGGGGCTCTATGGCTACACCTTC. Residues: CASSLEGLYGYTF.

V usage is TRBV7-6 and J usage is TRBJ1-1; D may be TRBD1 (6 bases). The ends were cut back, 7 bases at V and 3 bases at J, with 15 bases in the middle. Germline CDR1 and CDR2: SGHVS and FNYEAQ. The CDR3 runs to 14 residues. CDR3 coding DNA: TGTGCCAGCACCTCCCGGGGGCGCGACACTGAAGCTTTCTTT. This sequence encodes CASTSRGRDTEAFF.

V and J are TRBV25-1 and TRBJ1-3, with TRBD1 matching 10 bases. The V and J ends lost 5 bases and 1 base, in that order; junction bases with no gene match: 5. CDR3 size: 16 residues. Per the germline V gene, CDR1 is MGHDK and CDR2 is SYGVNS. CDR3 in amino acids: CASSWDRGGSGNTIYF. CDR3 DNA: TGTGCCAGCAGTTGGGACAGGGGAGGTTCTGGAAACACCATATATTTT.

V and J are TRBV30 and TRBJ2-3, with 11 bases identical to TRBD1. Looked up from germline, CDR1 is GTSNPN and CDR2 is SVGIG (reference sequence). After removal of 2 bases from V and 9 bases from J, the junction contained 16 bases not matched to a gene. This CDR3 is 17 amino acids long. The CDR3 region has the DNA TGTGCCTGGAGTCCCGGGGACAGGGGGATCTTTGTTGAAACGCAGTATTTT. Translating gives CAWSPGDRGIFVETQYF.

The CDR3 nucleotides are TGCAGCGGAGCCGGGACTAGCGACGTCAATGAGCAGTTCTTC. This translates into CSGAGTSDVNEQFF. The chain joins TRBV29-1 to TRBJ2-1; 10 positions match TRBD2. V trimming: 7 bases; J trimming: 6 bases; junction bases outside the gene matches: 9. This CDR3 contains 14 residues. Per germline, CDR1 SQVTM and CDR2 ANQGSEA.

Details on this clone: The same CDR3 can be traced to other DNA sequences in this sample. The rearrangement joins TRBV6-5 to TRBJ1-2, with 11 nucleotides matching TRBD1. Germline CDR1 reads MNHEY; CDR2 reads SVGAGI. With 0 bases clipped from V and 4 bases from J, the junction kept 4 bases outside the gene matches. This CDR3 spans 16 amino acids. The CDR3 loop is CASSYSRTGGGYGYTF. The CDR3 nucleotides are TGTGCCAGCAGTTACTCGAGGACAGGGGGCGGCTATGGCTACACCTTC.

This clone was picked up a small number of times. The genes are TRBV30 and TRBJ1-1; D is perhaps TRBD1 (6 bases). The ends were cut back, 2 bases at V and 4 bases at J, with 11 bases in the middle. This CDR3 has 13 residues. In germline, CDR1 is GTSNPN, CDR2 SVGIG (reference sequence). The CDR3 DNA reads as TGTGCCTGGAGTAGGGGGGAGGGCACTGAAGCTTTCTTT. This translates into CAWSRGEGTEAFF.

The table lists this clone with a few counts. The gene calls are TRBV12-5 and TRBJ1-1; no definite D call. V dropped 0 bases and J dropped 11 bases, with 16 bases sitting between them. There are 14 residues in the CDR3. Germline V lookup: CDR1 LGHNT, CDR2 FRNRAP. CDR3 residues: CASGLVSGRVNAFF. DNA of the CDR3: TGTGCTAGTGGTTTGGTATCGGGGAGAGTGAACGCTTTCTTT. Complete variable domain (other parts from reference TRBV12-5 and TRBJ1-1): DARVTQTPRHKVTEMGQEVTMRCQPILGHNTVFWYRQTMMQGLELLAYFRNRAPLDDSGMPKDRFSAEMPDATLATLKIQPSEPRDSAVYFCASGLVSGRVNAFFGQGTRLTVV.

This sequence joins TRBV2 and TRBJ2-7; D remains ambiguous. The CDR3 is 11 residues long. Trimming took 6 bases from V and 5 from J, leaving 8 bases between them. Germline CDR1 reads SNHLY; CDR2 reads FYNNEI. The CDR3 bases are TGTGCCAGCAGGCAGGCAGACGAGCAGTACTTC. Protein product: CASRQADEQYF. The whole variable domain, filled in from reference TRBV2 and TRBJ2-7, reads EPEVTQTPSHQVTQMGQEVILRCVPISNHLYFYWYRQILGQKVEFLVSFYNNEISEKSEIFDDQFSVERPDGSNFTLKIRSTKLEDSAMYFCASRQADEQYFGPGTRLTVT.

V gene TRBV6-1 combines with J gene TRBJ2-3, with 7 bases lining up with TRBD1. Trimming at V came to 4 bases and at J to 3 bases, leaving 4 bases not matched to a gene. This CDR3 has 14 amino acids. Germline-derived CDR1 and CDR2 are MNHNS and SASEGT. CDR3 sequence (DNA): TGTGCCAGCAGTGCCTGGGACAGAACAGATACGCAGTATTTT. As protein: CASSAWDRTDTQYF.

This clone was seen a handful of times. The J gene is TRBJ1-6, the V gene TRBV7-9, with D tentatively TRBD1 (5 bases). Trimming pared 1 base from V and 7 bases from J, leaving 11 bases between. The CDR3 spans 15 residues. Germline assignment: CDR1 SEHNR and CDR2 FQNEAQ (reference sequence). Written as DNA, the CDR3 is TGTGCCAGCAGCTTAGGGGCAGGGTCCAATTCACCCCTCCACTTT. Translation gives CASSLGAGSNSPLHF.

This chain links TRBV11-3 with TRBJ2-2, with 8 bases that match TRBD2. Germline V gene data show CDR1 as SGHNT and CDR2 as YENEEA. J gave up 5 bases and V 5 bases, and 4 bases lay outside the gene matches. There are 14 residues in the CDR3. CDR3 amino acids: CASSPGGDTGELFF. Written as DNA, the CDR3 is TGTGCCAGCAGCCCCGGGGGGGATACCGGGGAGCTGTTTTTT.

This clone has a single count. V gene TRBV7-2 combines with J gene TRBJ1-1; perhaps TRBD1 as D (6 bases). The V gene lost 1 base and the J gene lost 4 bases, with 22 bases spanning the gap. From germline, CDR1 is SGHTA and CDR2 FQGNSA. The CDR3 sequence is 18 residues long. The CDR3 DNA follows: TGTGCCAGCAGCTTAGACCGTCCAGGGGAGATTGAGGGCACTGAAGCTTTCTTT. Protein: CASSLDRPGEIEGTEAFF.

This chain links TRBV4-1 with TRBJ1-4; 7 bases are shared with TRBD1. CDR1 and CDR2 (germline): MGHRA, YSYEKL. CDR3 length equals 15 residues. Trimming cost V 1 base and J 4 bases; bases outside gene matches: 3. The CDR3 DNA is TGCGCCAGCAGCCAAGGGGGACAGATTAATGAAAAACTGTTTTTT. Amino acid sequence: CASSQGGQINEKLFF.

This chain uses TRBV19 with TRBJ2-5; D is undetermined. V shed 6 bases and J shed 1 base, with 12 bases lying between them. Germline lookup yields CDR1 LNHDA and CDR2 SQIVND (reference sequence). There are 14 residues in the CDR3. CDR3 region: CASRTTWGQETQYF. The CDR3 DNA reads TGTGCCAGTAGGACCACTTGGGGCCAAGAGACCCAGTACTTC.

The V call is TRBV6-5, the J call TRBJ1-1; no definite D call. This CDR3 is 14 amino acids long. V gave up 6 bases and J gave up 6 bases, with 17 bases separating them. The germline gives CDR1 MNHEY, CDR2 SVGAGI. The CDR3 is CASRLPGGVSEAFF. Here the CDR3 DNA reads TGTGCCAGCAGACTCCCGGGTGGGGTTTCTGAAGCTTTCTTT.